This T cell receptor beta chain was identified in a study of Tregs in tolerant kidney transplant recipients. Libraries were prepared by immunoSEQ multiplex PCR; TCRdb keeps only in-frame clonotypes and omits some of them. The sample records about 110,000 clones, around 91% being singletons. Remarks on this clone: Its antigen is not known.

Study-level points and caveats: Donor-specific Treg expansion exceeded global Treg expansion in tolerant patients, suggesting antigen drive. This study did not directly address biological reproducibility. Tregs expanded with activated donor B cells seemed most donor-specific.

The CDR3 length is 13 residues. CDR1 is MNHEY and CDR2 is SVGAGI in the germline V gene. V lost 0 bases and J lost 9, with 9 bases in between. The sample was CD4+ T cells from blood, taken before the transplant. The receptor's source is a human donor who received a combined kidney and bone marrow transplant. The V gene is TRBV6-5, the J gene TRBJ1-5; D not resolved. The CDR3, as DNA: TGTGCCAGCAGTTACTCGACGGGATCGCCCCAGCATTTT. Translating it yields CASSYSTGSPQHF.